What follows are 22 T cell receptor beta chains derived from one specimen sequenced in a study of regulatory T cells in long-lasting Graves disease. Time point here: persistent/refractory GD, antithyroid drugs over 5 years with positive TRAb. Making the TCR library involved RNA that had been extracted from PBMCs. The authors built TCR beta libraries using iRepertoire HTBI primers and Arm-PCR of CDR3 regions. TCRdb passed the multiplex PCR reads through MiXCR, listing each CDR3 protein once. In the table there are hundreds of thousands of distinct CDR3 sequences, about a fifth of which are singletons. Material: peripheral blood mononuclear cells (PBMCs), obtained when the disease was refractory, from a patient treated with antithyroid drugs. These receptors originate from a female donor with Graves disease.

The chain combines TRBV30 with TRBJ1-4, with D unclear. The CDR3 length is 16 residues. Trimming removed 2 bases at V and 2 bases at J, with 15 bases between. Germline-derived CDR1 and CDR2 are GTSNPN and SVGIG (reference sequence). CDR3 loop: CAWSLMGVGTNEKLFF. The DNA of the CDR3 is TGTGCCTGGAGTCTCATGGGAGTGGGGACTAATGAAAAACTGTTTTTT.

This clonotype was found many times. J is TRBJ2-7 and V is TRBV28, with D maybe TRBD2 (6 bases). The CDR3 runs 14 residues. Per germline, CDR1 MDHEN and CDR2 SYDVKM. Trimming removed 6 bases from V and 3 bases from J, with 15 bases in between. CDR3 nucleotides: TGTGCCAGCAGCCCCGGGGGACTGGTCTACGAGCAGTACTTC. This gives the protein CASSPGGLVYEQYF.

This clonotype was counted at least ten times. The chain uses TRBV11-3 and TRBJ2-7, with D perhaps TRBD1 (6 bases). Germline V gene data show CDR1 as SGHNT and CDR2 as YENEEA. Deletions cut 5 bases from V and 4 bases from J, with 27 bases between. The length of the CDR3 is 18 residues. The CDR3 DNA is TGTGCCAGCAGCAAGGGGACAACCCTTATGCGCGCCCCTTACGAGCAGTACTTC. This sequence encodes CASSKGTTLMRAPYEQYF.

This clonotype was observed many times. The V and J genes are TRBV28 and TRBJ1-1; 9 bases are a match to TRBD1. Germline values: CDR1 MDHEN, CDR2 SYDVKM. CDR3 length equals 14 residues. With V trimmed by 6 bases and J by 3 bases, 5 bases remained unmatched. CDR3 in amino acids: CASSNRGPYTEAFF. For the CDR3, the DNA is TGTGCCAGCAGCAACAGGGGGCCCTACACTGAAGCTTTCTTT.

This clonotype was recorded many times. The chain joins TRBV28 to TRBJ1-5, with D possibly being TRBD1 (5 bases). V lost 6 bases, J lost 6 bases, and 15 bases lay in between. The CDR3 loop spans 14 amino acids. The germline V gene encodes CDR1 MDHEN and CDR2 SYDVKM. CDR3 protein: CASSRGGSGQPQHF. CDR3 sequence (DNA): TGTGCCAGCAGCCGGGGGGGGTCGGGTCAGCCCCAGCATTTT.

The chain is built from TRBV28 and TRBJ1-5, with 7 bases lining up with TRBD1. The CDR3 has 14 residues. Trimming cost V 8 bases and J 4 bases; bases outside gene matches: 8. Looked up from germline, CDR1 is MDHEN and CDR2 is SYDVKM. The CDR3 is CASLPGTENQPQHF. The CDR3 nucleotides read TGTGCCAGCCTCCCCGGGACAGAAAATCAGCCCCAGCATTTT.

This clonotype was counted ten times or more. The chain couples TRBV12-3 or TRBV12-4 to TRBJ1-1, with 7 bases fitting TRBD1. After removal of 6 bases from V and 10 bases from J, the junction contained 8 bases not matched to a gene. There are 12 residues in the CDR3. The CDR3 is CASRPGGARAFF. As DNA, the CDR3 is TGTGCCAGCAGGCCAGGGGGAGCTCGAGCTTTCTTT.

This clonotype was counted at least ten times. This chain links TRBV13 with TRBJ2-7, with TRBD2 identical over 7 bases. V was clipped by 2 bases and J by 4 bases; unmatched bases: 8. CDR1 is PRHDT, CDR2 FYEKMQ, per germline (reference sequence). CDR3 length: 15 residues. CDR3 protein: CASSLFRDYGYEQYF. The CDR3 DNA is TGTGCCAGCAGCTTATTCCGGGACTATGGTTACGAGCAGTACTTC.

The chain is built from TRBV28 and TRBJ2-5, with 10 bases identical to TRBD1. Trimming removed 8 bases from V and 5 bases from J; junction bases left unmatched: 14. The CDR3 spans 16 residues. Germline V gene lookup returns CDR1 MDHEN and CDR2 SYDVKM. The CDR3 protein is CASSPPGGQGTETQYF. The CDR3 nucleotides read TGTGCCAGCTCACCACCTGGGGGACAGGGGACGGAGACCCAGTACTTC.

The chain combines TRBV12-3 or TRBV12-4 with TRBJ2-2; the match to TRBD2 covers 11 bases. Trimming cost V 7 bases and J 1 base; bases outside gene matches: 2. This CDR3 is 15 amino acids long. CDR3 sequence reads: CASTLAGGNTGELFF. The CDR3 DNA follows: TGTGCCAGCACTCTAGCGGGAGGGAACACCGGGGAGCTGTTTTTT.

The V and J genes are TRBV7-8 and TRBJ1-2, with no clear D. CDR3 length equals 17 residues. CDR1 and CDR2 (germline): SGHVS, FQNEAQ. V lost 5 bases, J lost 5 bases, and 24 bases lay in between. Here the CDR3 DNA reads TGTGCCAGCAGCCCTCCCGGGCCCCCCGATCCCCTTTATGGCTACACCTTC. Its translation: CASSPPGPPDPLYGYTF.

V is TRBV11-2 and J is TRBJ1-6, with D hard to call. CDR1 and CDR2 from the germline V gene are SGHAT and FQNNGV. The CDR3 runs 16 residues. With 1 base removed from V and 9 bases from J, the gap between germline ends came to 16 bases. The DNA of the CDR3 is TGTGCCAGCAGCTTAGGCCGGGGAAAAATAGGTTCACCCCTCCACTTT. Translating gives CASSLGRGKIGSPLHF.

The sample holds many counts of this clonotype. The chain uses TRBV7-2 and TRBJ1-4, with D unresolved. The CDR3 is 15 amino acids. V was cut by 5 bases and J by 5 bases, with 15 bases left in between. Germline V gives CDR1 SGHTA, CDR2 FQGNSA. The CDR3 protein is CASSHPRDGNEKLFF. The CDR3 DNA is TGTGCCAGCAGCCATCCGCGCGACGGGAATGAAAAACTGTTTTTT. The complete variable domain, with remaining parts taken from reference TRBV7-2 and TRBJ1-4, reads GAGVSQSPSNKVTEKGKDVELRCDPISGHTALYWYRQSLGQGLEFLIYFQGNSAPDKSGLPSDRFSAERTGGSVSTLTIQRTQQEDSAVYLCASSHPRDGNEKLFFGSGTQLSVL.

Notes on this clonotype: This may be a read error, as it is one base from a much larger clone. The chain links TRBV12-3 or TRBV12-4 to TRBJ1-2; a possible D gene is TRBD1 (5 bases). Trimming pared 5 bases from V and 6 bases from J, leaving 10 bases between. CDR3 length: 12 residues. The CDR3 spells CASSIRQHGYTF. Written as DNA, the CDR3 is TGTGCCAGCAGTATTAGACAGCATGGCTACACCTTC.

This clonotype appeared a few times. The chain links TRBV7-3 to TRBJ1-1; D not certain. Trimming left V 5 bases short and J 5 bases short, with 15 bases between. Germline CDR1 and CDR2: SGHTA and FQGTGA. CDR3 length: 14 residues. This CDR3 is CASSPSLGGTEAFF. The CDR3 DNA reads as TGTGCCAGCAGCCCCTCCCTGGGAGGGACTGAAGCTTTCTTT. Based on the CDR3 plus reference TRBV7-3 and TRBJ1-1, the full variable domain is GAGVSQTPSNKVTEKGKYVELRCDPISGHTALYWYRQSLGQGPEFLIYFQGTGAADDSGLPNDRFFAVRPEGSVSTLKIQRTERGDSAVYLCASSPSLGGTEAFFGQGTRLTVV.

Regarding this clonotype: Just one base apart from a much larger clone, this may be a read error. The J gene is TRBJ2-2, the V gene TRBV28, with TRBD2 as a possible D gene (6 bases). The germline V gene encodes CDR1 MDHEN and CDR2 SYDVKM. The CDR3 totals 15 residues. CDR3 sequence: CASSLASAGTGGLFF. CDR3 in DNA: TGTGCCAGCAGCCTCGCCTCTGCAGGGACCGGGGGGCTGTTTTTT. The variable domain in full, completed from reference TRBV28 and TRBJ2-2, reads DVKVTQSSRYLVKRTGEKVFLECVQDMDHENMFWYRQDPGLGLRLIYFSYDVKMKEKGDIPEGYSVSREKKERFSLILESASTNQTSMYLCASSLASAGTGGLFFGEGSRLTVL.

The chain couples TRBV7-9 to TRBJ2-6, with TRBD1 matching over 12 bases. Germline assignment: CDR1 SEHNR and CDR2 FQNEAQ (reference sequence). The CDR3 covers 20 residues. Trimming cost V 4 bases and J 2 bases; bases outside gene matches: 12. The DNA of the CDR3 is TGTGCCAGCAGCTCGATTCCGGGACAGGGGGCGCGAGCTGGGGCCAACGTCCTGACTTTC. It yields the protein CASSSIPGQGARAGANVLTF.

Only a few counts were recorded for this clonotype. The genes are TRBV6-5 and TRBJ1-1; D is perhaps TRBD1 (5 bases). Trimming cost V 0 bases and J 3 bases, with 17 bases left between them. The CDR3 consists of 17 residues. Germline V CDR1 and CDR2: MNHEY, SVGAGI. CDR3 bases: TGTGCCAGCAGTTACTCGCCCGGGGACTTAAAATACACTGAAGCTTTCTTT. This codes for CASSYSPGDLKYTEAFF.

The gene calls are TRBV28 and TRBJ1-5, with D possibly being TRBD1 (5 bases). The V end lost 3 bases, the J end lost 0 bases, and 15 bases lay between the germline ends. The CDR3 runs to 17 residues. Germline values: CDR1 MDHEN, CDR2 SYDVKM. CDR3 protein: CASSLDQGGISNQPQHF. For the CDR3, the DNA is TGTGCCAGCAGTTTGGATCAGGGCGGAATTAGCAATCAGCCCCAGCATTTT. The variable domain in full, with the rest retrieved from reference TRBV28 and TRBJ1-5, is DVKVTQSSRYLVKRTGEKVFLECVQDMDHENMFWYRQDPGLGLRLIYFSYDVKMKEKGDIPEGYSVSREKKERFSLILESASTNQTSMYLCASSLDQGGISNQPQHFGDGTRLSIL.

Ten or more counts support this clonotype. The V call is TRBV6-1, the J call TRBJ2-5; no clear D. The CDR3 is 14 residues long. V lost 4 bases and J lost 2, with 11 bases in between. Germline CDR1 and CDR2: MNHNS and SASEGT. The CDR3, as DNA: TGTGCCAGCAGTGGCCTTCTTCATCAAGAGACCCAGTACTTC. Protein: CASSGLLHQETQYF.

The chain combines TRBV6-1 with TRBJ2-7; 9 bases map to TRBD1. From germline, CDR1 is MNHNS and CDR2 SASEGT. V was pared by 5 bases and J by 1 base, with 27 bases of the junction left unmatched. The CDR3 is made up of 22 amino acids. CDR3 sequence reads: CASSTNTNYRDREKKSSYEQYF. The CDR3 DNA is TGTGCCAGCAGTACCAACACAAATTACCGGGACAGGGAAAAAAAAAGTTCCTACGAGCAGTACTTC.

This clonotype has more than one count but fewer than ten. Written as DNA, the CDR3 is TGTGCCAGCAGCCCCCCCGGGGCCACCGGAGAGCAGTACTTC. It translates to CASSPPGATGEQYF. This chain uses TRBV7-2 with TRBJ2-7, with D possibly called TRBD1 or TRBD2 (5 bases each). The CDR3 extends over 14 amino acids. Germline lookup yields CDR1 SGHTA and CDR2 FQGNSA. The V end was cut by 5 bases, the J end by 7 bases, with 18 bases between.